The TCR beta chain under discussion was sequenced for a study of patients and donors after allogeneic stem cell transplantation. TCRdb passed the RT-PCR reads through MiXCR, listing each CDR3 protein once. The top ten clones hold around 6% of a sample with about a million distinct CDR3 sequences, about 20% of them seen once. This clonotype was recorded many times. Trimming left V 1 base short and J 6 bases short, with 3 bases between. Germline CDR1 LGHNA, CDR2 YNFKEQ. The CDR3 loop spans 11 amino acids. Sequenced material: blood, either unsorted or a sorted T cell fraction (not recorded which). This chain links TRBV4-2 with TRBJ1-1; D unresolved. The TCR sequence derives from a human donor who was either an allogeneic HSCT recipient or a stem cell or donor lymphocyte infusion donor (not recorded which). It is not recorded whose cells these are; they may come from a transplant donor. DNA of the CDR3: TGTGCCAGCAGCCAAGCCTCTGAAGCTTTCTTT. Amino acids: CASSQASEAFF.